Following are 3 T cell receptor beta chains from one sample sequenced in a study of naive and memory T cell subsets. The beta constant-region primer was an equimolar mix of two oligonucleotides covering TRBC1 and TRBC2. Nested alpha and beta constant-region primers with the SP2 primer drove four PCR rounds on ligated cDNA. In TCRdb, the UMI-ligation and nested PCR reads were re-called with MiXCR into one record per CDR3 protein. The sample holds 85,000 or so distinct CDR3 sequences, approximately 9.2% seen once. Input material: naive CD8+ T cells from blood. Receptors originate from a human donor in good health.

This clonotype appeared many times. The chain carries TRBV6-5 and TRBJ2-2; D is unclear. Trimming pared 0 bases from V and 3 bases from J, leaving 5 bases between. The CDR3 length is 14 residues. Germline loops: CDR1 MNHEY, CDR2 SVGAGI. The chain's CDR3 is CASSYSGYTGELFF. CDR3 DNA sequence: TGTGCCAGCAGTTACTCAGGGTACACCGGGGAGCTGTTTTTT.

This clonotype was observed many times. V usage is TRBV12-3 or TRBV12-4 and J usage is TRBJ2-5; D ambiguous. V gave up 8 bases and J gave up 5 bases, with 18 bases separating them. There are 14 residues in the CDR3. CDR3 sequence reads: CASWLLGHPETQYF. The CDR3 DNA sequence: TGTGCCAGCTGGCTGCTGGGCCACCCGGAGACCCAGTACTTC.

This clonotype was detected a few times. This chain uses TRBV7-3 with TRBJ2-1, with a possible D match to TRBD2 (6 bases). There are 15 residues in the CDR3. Germline loops: CDR1 SGHTA, CDR2 FQGTGA. V was shortened by 6 bases and J by 6 bases, with 18 bases between the two germline ends. The CDR3 region has the DNA TGTGCCAGCAGTCACAGCGGGTCAGTTGTCAATGAGCAGTTCTTC. This encodes CASSHSGSVVNEQFF.